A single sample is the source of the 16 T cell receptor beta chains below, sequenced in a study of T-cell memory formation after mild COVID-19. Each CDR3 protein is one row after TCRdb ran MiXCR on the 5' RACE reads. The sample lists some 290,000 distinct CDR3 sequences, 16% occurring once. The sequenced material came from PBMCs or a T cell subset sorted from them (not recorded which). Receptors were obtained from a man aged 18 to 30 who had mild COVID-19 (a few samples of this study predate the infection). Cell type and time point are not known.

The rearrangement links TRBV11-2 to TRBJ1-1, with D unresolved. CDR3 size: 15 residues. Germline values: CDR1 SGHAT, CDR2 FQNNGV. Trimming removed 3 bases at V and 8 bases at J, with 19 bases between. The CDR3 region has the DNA TGTGCCAGCAGCTTCGCTTGGCGAGCCCGGGTAGAAGCTTTCTTT. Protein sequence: CASSFAWRARVEAFF. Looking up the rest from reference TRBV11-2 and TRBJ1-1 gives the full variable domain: EAGVAQSPRYKIIEKRQSVAFWCNPISGHATLYWYQQILGQGPKLLIQFQNNGVVDDSQLPKDRFSAERLKGVDSTLKIQPAKLEDSAVYLCASSFAWRARVEAFFGQGTRLTVV.

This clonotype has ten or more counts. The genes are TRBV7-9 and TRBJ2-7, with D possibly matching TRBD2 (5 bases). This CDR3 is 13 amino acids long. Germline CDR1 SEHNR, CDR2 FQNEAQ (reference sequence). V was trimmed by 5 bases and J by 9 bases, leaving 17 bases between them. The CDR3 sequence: CASSEWAGFGQYF. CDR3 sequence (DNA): TGTGCCAGCAGCGAGTGGGCGGGCTTCGGGCAGTACTTC.

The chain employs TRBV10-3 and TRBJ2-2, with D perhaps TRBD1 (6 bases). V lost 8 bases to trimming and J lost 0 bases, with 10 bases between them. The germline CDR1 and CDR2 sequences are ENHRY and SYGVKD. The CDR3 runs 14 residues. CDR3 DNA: TGTGCCATCGGAGGACAGCCGAACACCGGGGAGCTGTTTTTT. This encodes CAIGGQPNTGELFF.

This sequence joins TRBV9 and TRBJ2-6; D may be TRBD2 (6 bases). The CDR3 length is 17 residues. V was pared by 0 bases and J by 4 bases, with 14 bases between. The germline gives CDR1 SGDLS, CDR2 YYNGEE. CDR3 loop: CASSVVGGPGGANVLTF. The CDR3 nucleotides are TGTGCCAGCAGCGTAGTGGGGGGTCCGGGAGGGGCCAACGTCCTGACTTTC.

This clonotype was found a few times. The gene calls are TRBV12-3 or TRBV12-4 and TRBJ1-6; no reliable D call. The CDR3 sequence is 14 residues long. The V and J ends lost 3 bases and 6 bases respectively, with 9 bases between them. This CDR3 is CASSFWGGNSPLHF. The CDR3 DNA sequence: TGTGCCAGCAGTTTTTGGGGAGGTAATTCACCCCTCCACTTT.

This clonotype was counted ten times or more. CDR3 nucleotide sequence: TGTGCCAGCAGCCAAATTAGCGGGGGCCCGACGGGCGAGCAGTACTTC. This translates into CASSQISGGPTGEQYF. The J gene is TRBJ2-7, the V gene TRBV14; 9 nucleotides line up with TRBD2. Per germline, CDR1 SGHDN and CDR2 FVKESK. The CDR3 has 16 residues. The V gene end was trimmed by 2 bases and the J gene end by 6 bases; junction bases not matched to a gene: 11.

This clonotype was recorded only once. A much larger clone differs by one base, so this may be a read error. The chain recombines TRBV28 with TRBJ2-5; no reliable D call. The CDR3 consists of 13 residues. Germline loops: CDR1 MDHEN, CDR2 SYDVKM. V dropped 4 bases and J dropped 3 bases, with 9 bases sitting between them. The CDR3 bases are TGTGCCAGCAGTTCCGGACGGGAAGAGACCCAGTACTTC. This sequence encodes CASSSGREETQYF. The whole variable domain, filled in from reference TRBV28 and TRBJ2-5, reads DVKVTQSSRYLVKRTGEKVFLECVQDMDHENMFWYRQDPGLGLRLIYFSYDVKMKEKGDIPEGYSVSREKKERFSLILESASTNQTSMYLCASSSGREETQYFGPGTRLLVL.

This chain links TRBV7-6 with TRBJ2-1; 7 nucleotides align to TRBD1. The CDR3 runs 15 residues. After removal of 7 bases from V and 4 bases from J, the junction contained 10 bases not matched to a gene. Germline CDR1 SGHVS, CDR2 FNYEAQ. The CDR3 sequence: CASTDRDRAYNEQFF. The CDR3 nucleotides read TGTGCCAGCACCGATAGGGACAGAGCATACAATGAGCAGTTCTTC.

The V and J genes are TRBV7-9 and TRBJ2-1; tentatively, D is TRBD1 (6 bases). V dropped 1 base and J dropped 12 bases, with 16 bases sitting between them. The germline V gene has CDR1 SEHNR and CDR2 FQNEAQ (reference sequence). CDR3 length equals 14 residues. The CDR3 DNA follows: TGTGCCAGCAGCTTAGGACAGGACCCTCTAGGGCAGTTCTTC. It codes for CASSLGQDPLGQFF.

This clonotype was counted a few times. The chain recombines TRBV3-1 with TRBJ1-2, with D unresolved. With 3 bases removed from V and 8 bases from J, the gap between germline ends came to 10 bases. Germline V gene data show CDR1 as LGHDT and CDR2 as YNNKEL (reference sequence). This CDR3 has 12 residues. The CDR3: CASSHESRGYTF. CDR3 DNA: TGTGCCAGCAGCCACGAGAGTCGGGGCTACACCTTC.

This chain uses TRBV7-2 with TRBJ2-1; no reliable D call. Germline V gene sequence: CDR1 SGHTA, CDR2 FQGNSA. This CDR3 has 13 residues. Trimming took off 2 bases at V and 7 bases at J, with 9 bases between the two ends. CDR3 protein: CASSLPQINEQFF. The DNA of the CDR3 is TGTGCCAGCAGCTTACCACAGATTAATGAGCAGTTCTTC. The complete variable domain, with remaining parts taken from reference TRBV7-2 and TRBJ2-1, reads GAGVSQSPSNKVTEKGKDVELRCDPISGHTALYWYRQSLGQGLEFLIYFQGNSAPDKSGLPSDRFSAERTGGSVSTLTIQRTQQEDSAVYLCASSLPQINEQFFGPGTRLTVL.

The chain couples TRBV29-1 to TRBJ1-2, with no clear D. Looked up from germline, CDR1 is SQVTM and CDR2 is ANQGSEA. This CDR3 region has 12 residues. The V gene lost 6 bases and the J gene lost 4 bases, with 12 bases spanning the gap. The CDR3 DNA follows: TGCAGCGTCGGTGGAGGAACCTATGGCTACACCTTC. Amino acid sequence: CSVGGGTYGYTF. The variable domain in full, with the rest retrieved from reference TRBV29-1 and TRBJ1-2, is SAVISQKPSRDICQRGTSLTIQCQVDSQVTMMFWYRQQPGQSLTLIATANQGSEATYESGFVIDKFPISRPNLTFSTLTVSNMSPEDSSIYLCSVGGGTYGYTFGSGTRLTVV.

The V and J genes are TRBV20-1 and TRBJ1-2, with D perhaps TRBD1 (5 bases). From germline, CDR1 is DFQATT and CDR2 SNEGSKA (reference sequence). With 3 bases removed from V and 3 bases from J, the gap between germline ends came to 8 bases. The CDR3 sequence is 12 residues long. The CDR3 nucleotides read TGCAGTGCTAGGCCCAGGGACTATGGCTACACCTTC. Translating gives CSARPRDYGYTF.

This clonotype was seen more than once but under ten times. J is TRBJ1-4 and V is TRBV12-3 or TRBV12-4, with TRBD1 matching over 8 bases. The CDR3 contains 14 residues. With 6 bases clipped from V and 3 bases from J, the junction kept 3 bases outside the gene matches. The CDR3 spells CASSKQGANEKLFF. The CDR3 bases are TGTGCCAGCAGCAAACAGGGGGCTAATGAAAAACTGTTTTTT.

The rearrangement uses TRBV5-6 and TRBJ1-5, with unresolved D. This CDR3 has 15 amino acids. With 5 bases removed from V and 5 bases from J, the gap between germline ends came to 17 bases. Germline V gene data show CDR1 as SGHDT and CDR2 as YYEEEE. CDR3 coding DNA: TGTGCCAGCAGTTCCCGTCTGGGGTTAGATCAGCCCCAGCATTTT. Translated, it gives CASSSRLGLDQPQHF.

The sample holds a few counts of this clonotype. The CDR3 sequence: CASSPTWGADTGELFF. The CDR3 DNA reads TGTGCCAGCAGTCCAACTTGGGGGGCCGACACCGGGGAGCTGTTTTTT. V usage is TRBV6-5 and J usage is TRBJ2-2; D may be TRBD1 or TRBD2 (6 bases each). This CDR3 comprises 16 residues. CDR1 and CDR2 (germline): MNHEY, SVGAGI. V was pared by 5 bases and J by 3 bases, with 16 bases between.